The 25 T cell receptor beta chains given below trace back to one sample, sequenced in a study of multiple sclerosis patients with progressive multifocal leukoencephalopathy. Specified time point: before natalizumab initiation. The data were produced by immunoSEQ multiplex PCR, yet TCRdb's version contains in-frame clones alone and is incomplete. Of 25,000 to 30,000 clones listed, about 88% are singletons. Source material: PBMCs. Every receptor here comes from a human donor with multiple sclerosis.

The CDR3 loop is CASSLTEANSPLHF. DNA of the CDR3: TGTGCCAGCAGCTTAACGGAAGCTAATTCACCCCTCCACTTT. The V call is TRBV13, the J call TRBJ1-6; no firm D call. The CDR3 length is 14 residues. From germline, CDR1 is PRHDT and CDR2 FYEKMQ (reference sequence). V gave up 2 bases and J gave up 6 bases, with 8 bases separating them.

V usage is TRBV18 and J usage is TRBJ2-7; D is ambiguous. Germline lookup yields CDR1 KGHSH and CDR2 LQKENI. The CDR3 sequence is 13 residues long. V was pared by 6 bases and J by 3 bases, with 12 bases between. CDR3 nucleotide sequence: TGTGCCAGCTCCGCCGACTCAGGCTACGAGCAGTACTTC. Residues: CASSADSGYEQYF.

The chain's CDR3 is CASSSLQYGYTF. CDR3 coding DNA: TGTGCCAGCAGTTCTCTGCAGTATGGCTACACCTTC. The chain couples TRBV28 to TRBJ1-2; the D is unclear. V lost 4 bases to trimming and J lost 5 bases, with 8 bases between them. The length of the CDR3 is 12 residues. CDR1 and CDR2 (germline): MDHEN, SYDVKM.

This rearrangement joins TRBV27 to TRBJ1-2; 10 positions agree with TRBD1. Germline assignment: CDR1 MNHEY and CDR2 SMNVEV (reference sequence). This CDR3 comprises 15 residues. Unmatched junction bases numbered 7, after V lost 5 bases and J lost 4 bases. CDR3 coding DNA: TGTGCCAGCAGTCGGACAGGGGGACCGCCCTATGGCTACACCTTC. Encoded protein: CASSRTGGPPYGYTF.

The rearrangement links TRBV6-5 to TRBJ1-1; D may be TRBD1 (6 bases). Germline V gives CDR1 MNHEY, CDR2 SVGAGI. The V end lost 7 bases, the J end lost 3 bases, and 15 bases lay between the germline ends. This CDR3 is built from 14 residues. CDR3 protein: CASTEGGLDTEAFF. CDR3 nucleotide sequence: TGTGCCAGCACCGAGGGGGGGCTGGACACTGAAGCTTTCTTT.

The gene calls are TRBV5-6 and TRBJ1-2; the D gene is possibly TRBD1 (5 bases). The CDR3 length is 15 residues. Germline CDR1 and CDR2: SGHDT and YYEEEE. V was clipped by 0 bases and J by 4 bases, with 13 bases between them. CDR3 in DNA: TGTGCCAGCAGCTTGGTCAGGGAAATAGGCTATGGCTACACCTTC. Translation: CASSLVREIGYGYTF.

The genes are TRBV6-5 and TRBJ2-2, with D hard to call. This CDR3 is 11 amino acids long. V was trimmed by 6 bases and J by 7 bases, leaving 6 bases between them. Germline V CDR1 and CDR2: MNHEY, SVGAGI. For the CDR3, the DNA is TGTGCCAGCAGCTCAGTCGGGGAGCTGTTTTTT. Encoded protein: CASSSVGELFF.

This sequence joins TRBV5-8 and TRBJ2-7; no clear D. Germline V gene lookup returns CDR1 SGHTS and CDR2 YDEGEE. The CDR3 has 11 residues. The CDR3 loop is CPSGETNEQYF. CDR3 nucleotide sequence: TGTCCCTCTGGGGAAACGAACGAGCAGTACTTC.

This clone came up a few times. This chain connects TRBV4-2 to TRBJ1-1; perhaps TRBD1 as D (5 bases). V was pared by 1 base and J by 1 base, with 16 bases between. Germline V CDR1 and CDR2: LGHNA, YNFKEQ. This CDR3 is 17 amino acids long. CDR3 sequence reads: CASSQGGLRTQNTEAFF. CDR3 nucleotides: TGTGCCAGCAGCCAAGGAGGGTTACGGACACAGAACACTGAAGCTTTCTTT.

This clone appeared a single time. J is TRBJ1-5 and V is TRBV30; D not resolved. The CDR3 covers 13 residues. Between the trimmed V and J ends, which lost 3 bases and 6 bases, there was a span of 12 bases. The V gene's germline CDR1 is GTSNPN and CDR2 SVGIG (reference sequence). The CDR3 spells CAWSGLLGQPQHF. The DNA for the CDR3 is TGTGCCTGGAGCGGACTATTGGGTCAGCCCCAGCATTTT.

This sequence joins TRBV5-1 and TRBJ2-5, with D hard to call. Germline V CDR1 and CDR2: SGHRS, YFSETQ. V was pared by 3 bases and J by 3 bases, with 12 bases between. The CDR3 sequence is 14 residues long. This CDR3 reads CASSSGGSEETQYF. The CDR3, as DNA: TGCGCCAGCAGCTCTGGCGGCAGCGAAGAGACCCAGTACTTC.

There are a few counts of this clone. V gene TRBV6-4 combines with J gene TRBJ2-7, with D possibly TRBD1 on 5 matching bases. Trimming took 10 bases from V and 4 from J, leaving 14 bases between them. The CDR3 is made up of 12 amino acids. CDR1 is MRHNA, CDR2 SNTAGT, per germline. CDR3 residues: CATGMQGYEQYF. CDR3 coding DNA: TGTGCCACCGGAATGCAGGGTTACGAGCAGTACTTC.

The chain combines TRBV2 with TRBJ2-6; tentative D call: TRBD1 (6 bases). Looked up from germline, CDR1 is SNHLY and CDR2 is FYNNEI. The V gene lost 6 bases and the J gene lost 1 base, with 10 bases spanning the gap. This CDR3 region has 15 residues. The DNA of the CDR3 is TGTGCCAGCAGGCATAGGGGGTCTGGGGCCAACGTCCTGACTTTC. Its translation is CASRHRGSGANVLTF.

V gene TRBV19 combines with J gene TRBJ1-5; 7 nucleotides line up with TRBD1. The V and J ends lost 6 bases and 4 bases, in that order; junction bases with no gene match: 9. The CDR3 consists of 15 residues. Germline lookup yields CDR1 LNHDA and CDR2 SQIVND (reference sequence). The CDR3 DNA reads TGTGCCAGTAGGGGGATTTTACAGGGGAATCAGCCCCAGCATTTT. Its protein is CASRGILQGNQPQHF.

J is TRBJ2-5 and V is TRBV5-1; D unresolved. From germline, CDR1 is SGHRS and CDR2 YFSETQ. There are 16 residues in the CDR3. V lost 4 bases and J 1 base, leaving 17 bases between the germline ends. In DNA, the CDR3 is TGCGCCAGCAGCCAACCTCTATCTACTCTCCAAGAGACCCAGTACTTC. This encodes CASSQPLSTLQETQYF.

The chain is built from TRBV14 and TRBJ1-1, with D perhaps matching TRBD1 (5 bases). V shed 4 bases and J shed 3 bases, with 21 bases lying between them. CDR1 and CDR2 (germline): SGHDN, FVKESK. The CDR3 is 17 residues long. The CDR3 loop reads CASSPLDSWGEDTEAFF. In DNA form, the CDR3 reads TGTGCCAGCAGCCCTCTCGACAGTTGGGGGGAGGACACTGAAGCTTTCTTT. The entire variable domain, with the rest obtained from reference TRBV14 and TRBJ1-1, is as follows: EAGVTQFPSHSVIEKGQTVTLRCDPISGHDNLYWYRRVMGKEIKFLLHFVKESKQDESGMPNNRFLAERTGGTYSTLKVQPAELEDSGVYFCASSPLDSWGEDTEAFFGQGTRLTVV.

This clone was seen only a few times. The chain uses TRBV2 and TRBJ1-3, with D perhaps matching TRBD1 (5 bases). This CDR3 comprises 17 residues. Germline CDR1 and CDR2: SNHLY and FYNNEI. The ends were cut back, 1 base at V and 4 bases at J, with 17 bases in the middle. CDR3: CASSEVLAGLYGNTIYF. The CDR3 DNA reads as TGTGCCAGCAGTGAAGTCCTCGCAGGGTTATACGGAAACACCATATATTTT.

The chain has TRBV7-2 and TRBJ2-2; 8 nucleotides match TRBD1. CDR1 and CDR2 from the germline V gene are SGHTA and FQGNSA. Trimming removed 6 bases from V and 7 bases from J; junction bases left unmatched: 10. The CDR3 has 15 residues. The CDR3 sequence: CASSLLGQGDGELFF. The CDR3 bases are TGTGCCAGCAGTCTACTCGGACAGGGCGACGGGGAGCTGTTTTTT.

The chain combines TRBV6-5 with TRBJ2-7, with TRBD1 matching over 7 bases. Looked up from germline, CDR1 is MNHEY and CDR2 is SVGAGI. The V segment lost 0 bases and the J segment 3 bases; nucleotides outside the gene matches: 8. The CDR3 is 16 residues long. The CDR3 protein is CASSYSLTGMGYEQYF. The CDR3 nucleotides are TGTGCCAGCAGTTACTCGTTGACAGGGATGGGCTACGAGCAGTACTTC.

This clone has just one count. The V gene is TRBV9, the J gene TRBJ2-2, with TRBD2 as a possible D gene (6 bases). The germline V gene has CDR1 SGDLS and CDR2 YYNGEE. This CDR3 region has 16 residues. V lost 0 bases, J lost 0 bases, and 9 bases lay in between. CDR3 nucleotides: TGTGCCAGCAGCGTAGGTGAGCGGGCGAACACCGGGGAGCTGTTTTTT. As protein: CASSVGERANTGELFF.

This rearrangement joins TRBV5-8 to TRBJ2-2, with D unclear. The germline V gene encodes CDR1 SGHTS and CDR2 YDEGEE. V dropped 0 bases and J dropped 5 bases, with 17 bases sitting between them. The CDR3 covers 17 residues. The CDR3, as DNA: TGTGCCAGCAGCTTGGATCATCTCGGGCCTGTTACCGGGGAGCTGTTTTTT. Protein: CASSLDHLGPVTGELFF.

The CDR3 region is CASSDTGSYEQYF. The DNA of the CDR3 is TGCGCCAGCAGTGACACGGGCTCCTACGAGCAGTACTTC. V gene TRBV10-2 combines with J gene TRBJ2-7; D ambiguous. From germline, CDR1 is WSHSY and CDR2 SAAADI. With 3 bases removed from V and 0 bases from J, the gap between germline ends came to 6 bases. The CDR3 extends over 13 amino acids.

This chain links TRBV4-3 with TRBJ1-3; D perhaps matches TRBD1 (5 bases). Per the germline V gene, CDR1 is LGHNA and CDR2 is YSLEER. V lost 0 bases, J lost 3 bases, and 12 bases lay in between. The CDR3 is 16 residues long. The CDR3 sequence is CASSQDIGTGGNTIYF. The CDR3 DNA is TGCGCCAGCAGCCAAGATATCGGGACGGGTGGAAACACCATATATTTT.

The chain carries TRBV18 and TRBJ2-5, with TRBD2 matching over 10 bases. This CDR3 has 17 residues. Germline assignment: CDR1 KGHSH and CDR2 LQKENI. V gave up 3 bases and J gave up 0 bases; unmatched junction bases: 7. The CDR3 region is CASSPRTSGSYQETQYF. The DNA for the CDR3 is TGTGCCAGCTCACCCCGGACTAGCGGCTCCTACCAAGAGACCCAGTACTTC.

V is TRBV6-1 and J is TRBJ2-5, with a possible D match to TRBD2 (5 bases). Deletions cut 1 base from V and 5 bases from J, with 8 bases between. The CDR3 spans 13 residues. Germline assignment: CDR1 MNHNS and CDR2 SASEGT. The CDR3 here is CASSEGTRETQYF. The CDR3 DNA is TGTGCCAGCAGTGAAGGGACTCGCGAGACCCAGTACTTC.